The clone carrying this TCR beta chain was observed a few times. The data derive from a study of blood T cell repertoires in COVID-19. Authors' data handling: Amplification from reference gene primers served as the basis for estimated nucleated cell counts. TCRdb's copy holds only in-frame clones and misses some; the assay was immunoSEQ multiplex PCR. The DNA was the basis for D and trimming; V, J and clone size are from that table. Of about 150,000 clones in the sample, around 81% were seen once. Membership in each cohort depended on participant-reported clinical history. V dropped 2 bases and J dropped 0 bases, with 11 bases sitting between them. The CDR3 consists of 16 residues. Per the germline V gene, CDR1 is ENHRY and CDR2 is SYGVKD.

Sequencing was performed on PBMCs or T cells enriched from blood (not recorded which). The clonotype originates from a woman between 40 and 55 years old who had recovered from COVID-19. The chain is built from TRBV10-3 and TRBJ2-1; D gene uncertain. CDR3 sequence: CAISEGQLDSYNEQFF. The DNA for the CDR3 is TGTGCCATCAGTGAGGGGCAATTAGACTCCTACAATGAGCAGTTCTTC.